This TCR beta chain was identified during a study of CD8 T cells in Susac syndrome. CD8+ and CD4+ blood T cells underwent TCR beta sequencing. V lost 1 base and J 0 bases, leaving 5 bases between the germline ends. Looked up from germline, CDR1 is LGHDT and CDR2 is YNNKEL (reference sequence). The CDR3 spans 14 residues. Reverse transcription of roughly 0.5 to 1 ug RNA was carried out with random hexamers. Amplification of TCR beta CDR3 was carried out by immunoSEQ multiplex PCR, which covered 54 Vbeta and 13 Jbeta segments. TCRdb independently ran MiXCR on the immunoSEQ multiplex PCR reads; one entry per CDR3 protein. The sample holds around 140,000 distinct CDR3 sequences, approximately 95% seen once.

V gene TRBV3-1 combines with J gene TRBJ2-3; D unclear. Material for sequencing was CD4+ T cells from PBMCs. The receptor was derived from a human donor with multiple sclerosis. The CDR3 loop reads CASSQAASTDTQYF. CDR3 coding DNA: TGTGCCAGCAGCCAAGCGGCCAGCACAGATACGCAGTATTTT.